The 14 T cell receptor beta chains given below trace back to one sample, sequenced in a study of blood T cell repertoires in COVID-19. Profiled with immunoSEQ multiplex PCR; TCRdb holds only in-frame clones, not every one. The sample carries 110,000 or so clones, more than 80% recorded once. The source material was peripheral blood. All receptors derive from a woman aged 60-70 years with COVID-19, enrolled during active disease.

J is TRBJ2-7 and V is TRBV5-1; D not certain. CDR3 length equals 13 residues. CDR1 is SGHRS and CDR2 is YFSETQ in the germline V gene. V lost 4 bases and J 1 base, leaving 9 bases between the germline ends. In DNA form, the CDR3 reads TGCGCCAGCAGCCCCACCACATCCTACGAGCAGTACTTC. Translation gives CASSPTTSYEQYF.

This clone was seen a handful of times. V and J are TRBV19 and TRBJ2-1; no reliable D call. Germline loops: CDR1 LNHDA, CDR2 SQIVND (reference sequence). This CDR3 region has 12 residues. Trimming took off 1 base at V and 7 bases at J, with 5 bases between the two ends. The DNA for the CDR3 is TGTGCCAGTAGTATAGCCAAAAATGAGCAGTTCTTC. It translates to CASSIAKNEQFF.

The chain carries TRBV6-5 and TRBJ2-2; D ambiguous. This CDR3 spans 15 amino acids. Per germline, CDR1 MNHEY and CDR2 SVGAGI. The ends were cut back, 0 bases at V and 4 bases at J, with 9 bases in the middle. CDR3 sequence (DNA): TGTGCCAGCAGTTACTCGACGGGTATCACCGGGGAGCTGTTTTTT. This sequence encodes CASSYSTGITGELFF.

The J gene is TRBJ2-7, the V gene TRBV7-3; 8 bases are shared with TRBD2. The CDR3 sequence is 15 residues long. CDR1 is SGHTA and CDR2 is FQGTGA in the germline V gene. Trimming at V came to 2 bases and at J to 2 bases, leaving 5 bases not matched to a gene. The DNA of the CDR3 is TGTGCCAGCAGCTTACAAAGCGGGGGCGCCTACGAGCAGTACTTC. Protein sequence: CASSLQSGGAYEQYF. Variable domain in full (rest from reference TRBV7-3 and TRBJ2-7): GAGVSQTPSNKVTEKGKYVELRCDPISGHTALYWYRQSLGQGPEFLIYFQGTGAADDSGLPNDRFFAVRPEGSVSTLKIQRTERGDSAVYLCASSLQSGGAYEQYFGPGTRLTVT.

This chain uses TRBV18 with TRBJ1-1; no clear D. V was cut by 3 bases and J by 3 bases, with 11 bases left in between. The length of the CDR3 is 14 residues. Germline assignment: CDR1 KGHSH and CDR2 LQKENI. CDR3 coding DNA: TGTGCCAGCTCACCCCTCCGGCAGGACACTGAAGCTTTCTTT. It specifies CASSPLRQDTEAFF.

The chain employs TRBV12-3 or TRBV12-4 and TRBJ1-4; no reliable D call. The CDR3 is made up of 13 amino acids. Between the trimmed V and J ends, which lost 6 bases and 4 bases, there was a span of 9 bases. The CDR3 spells CASRPRDNEKLFF. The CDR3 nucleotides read TGTGCCAGCAGGCCGAGGGATAATGAAAAACTGTTTTTT.

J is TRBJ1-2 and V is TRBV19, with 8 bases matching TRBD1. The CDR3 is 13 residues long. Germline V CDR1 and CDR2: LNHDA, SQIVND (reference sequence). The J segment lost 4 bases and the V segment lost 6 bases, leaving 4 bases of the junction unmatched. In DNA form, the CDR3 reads TGTGCCAGTAGACGGACAGGGACCTATGGCTACACCTTC. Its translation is CASRRTGTYGYTF.

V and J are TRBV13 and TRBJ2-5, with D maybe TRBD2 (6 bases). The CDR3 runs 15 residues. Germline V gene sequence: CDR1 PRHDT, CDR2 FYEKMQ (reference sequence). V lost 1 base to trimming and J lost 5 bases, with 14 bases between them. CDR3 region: CASSLVGTLGETQYF. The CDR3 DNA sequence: TGTGCCAGCAGCTTAGTCGGGACTTTGGGCGAGACCCAGTACTTC. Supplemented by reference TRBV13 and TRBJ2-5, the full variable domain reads AAGVIQSPRHLIKEKRETATLKCYPIPRHDTVYWYQQGPGQDPQFLISFYEKMQSDKGSIPDRFSAQQFSDYHSELNMSSLELGDSALYFCASSLVGTLGETQYFGPGTRLLVL.

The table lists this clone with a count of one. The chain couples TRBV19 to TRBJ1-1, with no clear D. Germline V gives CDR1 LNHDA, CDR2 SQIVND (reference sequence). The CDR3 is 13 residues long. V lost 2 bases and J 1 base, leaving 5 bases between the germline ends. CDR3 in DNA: TGTGCCAGTAGTATAACAGCGAACACTGAAGCTTTCTTT. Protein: CASSITANTEAFF.

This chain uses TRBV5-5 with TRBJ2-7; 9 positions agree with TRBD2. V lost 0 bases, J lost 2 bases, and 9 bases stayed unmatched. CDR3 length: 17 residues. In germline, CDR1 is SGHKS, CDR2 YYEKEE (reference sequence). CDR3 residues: CASSLAWLAGTPYEQYF. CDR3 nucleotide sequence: TGTGCCAGCAGCTTGGCGTGGCTAGCGGGGACCCCCTACGAGCAGTACTTC.

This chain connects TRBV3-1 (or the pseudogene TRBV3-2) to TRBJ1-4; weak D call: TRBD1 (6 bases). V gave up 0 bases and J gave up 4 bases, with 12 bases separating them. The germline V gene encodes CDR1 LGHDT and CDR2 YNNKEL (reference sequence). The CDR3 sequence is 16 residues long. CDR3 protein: CASSQEGRGNNEKLFF. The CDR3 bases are TGTGCCAGCAGCCAAGAGGGCAGGGGTAATAATGAAAAACTGTTTTTT.

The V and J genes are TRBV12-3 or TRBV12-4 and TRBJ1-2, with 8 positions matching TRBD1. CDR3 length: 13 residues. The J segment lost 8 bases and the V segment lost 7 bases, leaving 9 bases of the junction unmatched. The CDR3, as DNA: TGTGCCAGCACCCAGGACAGGGAAGAAGGCTACACCTTC. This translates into CASTQDREEGYTF.

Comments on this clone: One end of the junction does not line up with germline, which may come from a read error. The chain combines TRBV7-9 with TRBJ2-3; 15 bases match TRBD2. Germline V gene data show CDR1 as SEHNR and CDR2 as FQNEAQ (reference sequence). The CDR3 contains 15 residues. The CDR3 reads CASSLERGTSGGPAF. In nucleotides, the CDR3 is TGTGCCAGCAGCTTAGAGAGAGGGACTAGCGGGGGGCCGGCCTTT.

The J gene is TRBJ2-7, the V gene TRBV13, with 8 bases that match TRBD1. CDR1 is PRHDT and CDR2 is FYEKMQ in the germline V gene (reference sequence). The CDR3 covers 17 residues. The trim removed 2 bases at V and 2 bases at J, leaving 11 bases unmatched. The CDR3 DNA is TGTGCCAGCAGCTTAATGGTGGGAGGACAGGGTCCCTACGAGCAGTACTTC. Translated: CASSLMVGGQGPYEQYF.